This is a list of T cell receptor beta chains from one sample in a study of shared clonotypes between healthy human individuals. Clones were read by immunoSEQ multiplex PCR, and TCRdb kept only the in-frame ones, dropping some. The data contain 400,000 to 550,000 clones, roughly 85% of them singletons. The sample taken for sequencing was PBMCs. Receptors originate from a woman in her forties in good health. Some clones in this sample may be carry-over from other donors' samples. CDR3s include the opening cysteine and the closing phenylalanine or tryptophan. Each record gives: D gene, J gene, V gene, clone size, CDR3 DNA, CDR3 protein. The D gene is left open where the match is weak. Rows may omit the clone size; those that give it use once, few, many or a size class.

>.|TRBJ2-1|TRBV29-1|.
TGCAGCGTTCGAGAGTACAATGAGCAGTTCTTC
CSVREYNEQFF
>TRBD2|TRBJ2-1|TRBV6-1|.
TGTGCCAGCAGTGGTCCGGGACTAGCGGCCGGTGGTGAGCAGTTCTTC
CASSGPGLAAGGEQFF
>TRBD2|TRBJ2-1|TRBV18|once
TGTGCCAGCTCACCAGCAATGGGAGGGCCCCATGAGCAGTTCTTC
CASSPAMGGPHEQFF
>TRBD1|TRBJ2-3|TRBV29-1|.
TGCAGCGTTCCCGCCCCAGGGGGCCTGTTTTCAGATACGCAGTATTTT
CSVPAPGGLFSDTQYF
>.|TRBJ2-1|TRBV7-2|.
TGTGCCAGCAGCCAATCCGCGTGGGGTGAGCAGTTCTTC
CASSQSAWGEQFF
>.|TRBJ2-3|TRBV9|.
TGTGCCAGCAGCGCCGGGACTTCTAGCACAGATACGCAGTATTTT
CASSAGTSSTDTQYF
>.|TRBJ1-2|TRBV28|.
TGTGCCAGCAGTTTGAACAGAAACTACACCTTC
CASSLNRNYTF
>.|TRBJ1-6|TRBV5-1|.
TGCGCCAGCAGCTTGGGGACCGGAAATAATTCACCCCTCCACTTT
CASSLGTGNNSPLHF
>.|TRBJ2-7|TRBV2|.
TGTGCCAGCATTGCAGGCGGGGAAGAGCAGTACTTC
CASIAGGEEQYF
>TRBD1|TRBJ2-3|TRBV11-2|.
TGTGCCAGCAGCTCGAGAGACAGGGACCTGGGAACGCAGTATTTT
CASSSRDRDLGTQYF
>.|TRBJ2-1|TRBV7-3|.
TGTGCCAGCAGCTCCCCCGGGACTGCGCCCCTCCATGAGCAGTTCTTC
CASSSPGTAPLHEQFF
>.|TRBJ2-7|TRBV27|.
TGTGCCAGCAGTTTATGGCCCTGGGCGGGACGCACCCGAGCCTACGAGCAGTACTTC
CASSLWPWAGRTRAYEQYF
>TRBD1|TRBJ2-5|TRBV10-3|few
TGTGCCATCAGTGAGGAGGCGGGACAGGGGGCCGTGGAGACCCAGTACTTC
CAISEEAGQGAVETQYF
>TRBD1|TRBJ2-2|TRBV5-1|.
TGCGCCAGCAGCTGGGACAGGCCGAACACCGGGGAGCTGTTTTTT
CASSWDRPNTGELFF
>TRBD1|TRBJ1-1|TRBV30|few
TGTGCCTGGAGTGTACTAGAAAAGACAGGGAGACCGAACACTGAAGCTTTCTTT
CAWSVLEKTGRPNTEAFF
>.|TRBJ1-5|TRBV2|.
TGTGCCAGCAGGGGAGATAGCAATCAGCCCCAGCATTTT
CASRGDSNQPQHF
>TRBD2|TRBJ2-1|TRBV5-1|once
TGCGCCAGCAGCCCATTAACTAGCGGGAGTTACAATGAGCAGTTCTTC
CASSPLTSGSYNEQFF
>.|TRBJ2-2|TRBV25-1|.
TGTGCCAGCAGGATTAGCGATTCCCCCGGGGAGCTGTTTTTT
CASRISDSPGELFF
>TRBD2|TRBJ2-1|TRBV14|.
TGTGCCAGCAGCCAGCCGGGACTAGCGGGACTTGAGCAGTTCTTC
CASSQPGLAGLEQFF
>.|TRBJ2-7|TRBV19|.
TGTGCCACTCTAAAGGGTGGGACCTACGAGCAGTACTTC
CATLKGGTYEQYF
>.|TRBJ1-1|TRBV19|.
TGTGCCAGTAGTATAGAGGTCGGCACTATGAACACTGAAGCTTTCTTT
CASSIEVGTMNTEAFF
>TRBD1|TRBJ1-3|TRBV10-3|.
TGTGCCATCAGTAACAGGGGCGATGGAAACACCATATATTTT
CAISNRGDGNTIYF
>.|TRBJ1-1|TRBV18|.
TGTGCCAGCTCACCTGGGATTAACACTGAAGCTTTCTTT
CASSPGINTEAFF
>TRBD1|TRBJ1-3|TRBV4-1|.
TGCGCCAGCAGCCAAGTTGGGACAGGGATCTCCGGAAACACCATATATTTT
CASSQVGTGISGNTIYF
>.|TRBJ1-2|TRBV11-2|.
TGTGCCAGCAGCTCTCTACGGGGCCACTATGGCTACACCTTC
CASSSLRGHYGYTF
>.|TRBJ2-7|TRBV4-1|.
TGCGCCAGCAGCCAAGGGCCAGGGTACTCCTACGAGCAGTACTTC
CASSQGPGYSYEQYF
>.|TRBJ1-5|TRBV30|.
TGTGCCTGGGGGGGGAATCAGCCCCAGCATTTT
CAWGGNQPQHF
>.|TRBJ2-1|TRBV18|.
TGTGCCAGCTCACCAAGATTAGGGGAGAATGAACAGTTCTTC
CASSPRLGENEQFF
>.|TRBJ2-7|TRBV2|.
TGTGCCAGCAGTGACGGGACTGTCCCCTACGAGCAGTACTTC
CASSDGTVPYEQYF
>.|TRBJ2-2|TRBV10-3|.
TGTGCCATCGGGGTGGGCCTGAACACCGGGGAGCTGTTTTTT
CAIGVGLNTGELFF
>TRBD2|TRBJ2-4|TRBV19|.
TGTGCCAGTAGGTCGACTAGCGGGAGTGGAAACATTCAGTACTTC
CASRSTSGSGNIQYF
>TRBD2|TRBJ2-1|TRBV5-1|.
TGCGCCAGCCGGCTAGCGGGAGAGGGTGGTGAGCAGTTCTTC
CASRLAGEGGEQFF
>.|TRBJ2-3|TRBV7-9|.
TGTGCCAGCAGCCGTTGGCACTACGGTACAGATACGCAGTATTTT
CASSRWHYGTDTQYF
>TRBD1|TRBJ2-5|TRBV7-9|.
TGTGCCAGCAGCCCCCGGGACAGGGGTACAGAGACCCAGTACTTC
CASSPRDRGTETQYF
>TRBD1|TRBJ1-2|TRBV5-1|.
TGCGCCAGCAGCGGGACAGGGGGCGATATCTATGGCTACACCTTC
CASSGTGGDIYGYTF
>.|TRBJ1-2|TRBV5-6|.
TGTGCCAGCAGCTCAGACAGCTATGGCTACACCTTC
CASSSDSYGYTF
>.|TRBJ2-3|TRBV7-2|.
TGTGCCAGCAGCAGGCTCTTGGCATCGGCAGATACGCAGTATTTT
CASSRLLASADTQYF
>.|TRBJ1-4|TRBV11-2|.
TGTGCCAGCAGCTTACAGTATGAAAAACTGTTTTTT
CASSLQYEKLFF
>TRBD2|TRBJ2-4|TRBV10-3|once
TGTGCCAGCAGTTACGCGACTAGCGGGATAGCCAAAAACATTCAGTACTTC
CASSYATSGIAKNIQYF
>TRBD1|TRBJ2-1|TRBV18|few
TGTGCCAGCTCACTCGGACAGGGCCTCTACAATGAGCAGTTCTTC
CASSLGQGLYNEQFF
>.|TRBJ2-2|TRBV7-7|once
TGTGCCAGCAGCTTGGCGTACGGGGAGCTGTTTTTT
CASSLAYGELFF
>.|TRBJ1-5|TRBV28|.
TGTGCCAGCAGTTTAAGGAGGCAGCCCCAGCATTTT
CASSLRRQPQHF
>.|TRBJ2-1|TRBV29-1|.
TGCAGCGTTGAAGATCGGGTAGGCAATGAGCAGTTCTTC
CSVEDRVGNEQFF
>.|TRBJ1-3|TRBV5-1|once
TGCGCCAGCAGCTTGGCCCTGGGAGCAGGAAACACCATATATTTT
CASSLALGAGNTIYF
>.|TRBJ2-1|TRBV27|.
TGTGCCAGCACTCGGGACCTAAATTACAATGAGCAGTTCTTC
CASTRDLNYNEQFF
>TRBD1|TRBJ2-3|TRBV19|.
TGTGCCAGTAGTAGAATCCCGAGACAGGGGGCAGATACGCAGTATTTT
CASSRIPRQGADTQYF
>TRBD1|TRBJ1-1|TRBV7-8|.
TGTGCCAGCAGCTTAGCGGGACAGGTGAATGAAGCTTTCTTT
CASSLAGQVNEAFF
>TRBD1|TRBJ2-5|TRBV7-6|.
TGTGCCAGCAGCTCACAAGTGGGGGACAGGGGGAAAGAGACCCAGTACTTC
CASSSQVGDRGKETQYF
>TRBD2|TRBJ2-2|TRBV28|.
TGTGCCAGCAGTTTACAACTAGCGGGGAGGTTCGGGGAGCTGTTTTTT
CASSLQLAGRFGELFF
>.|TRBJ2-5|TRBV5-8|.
TGTGCCAGCAGCTTGGGGGCCAGGGCCCAAGGGACCCAGTACTTC
CASSLGARAQGTQYF
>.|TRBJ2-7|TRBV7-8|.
TGTGCCAGCAGCTTACGTGTTTCTGGCCCAGGAGTTGGGCAGTCCTACGAGCAGTACTTC
CASSLRVSGPGVGQSYEQYF
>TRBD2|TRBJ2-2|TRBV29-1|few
TGCAGCGTTCCCCCTAGCGGGTCCTCGAACACCGGGGAGCTGTTTTTT
CSVPPSGSSNTGELFF
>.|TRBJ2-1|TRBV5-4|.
TGTGCCAGCAGCTTGCCGCGGGACAATGAGCAGTTCTTC
CASSLPRDNEQFF
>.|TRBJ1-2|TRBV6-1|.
TGTGCCAGCAGTGAAGGGGGGTATGGCTACACCTTC
CASSEGGYGYTF
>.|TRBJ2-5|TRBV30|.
TGTGCCTGGAGCCTGACCGAGCACGGGACCCAGTACTTC
CAWSLTEHGTQYF
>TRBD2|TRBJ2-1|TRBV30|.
TGTGCCTGGGCGGGAGATTACAATGAGCAGTTCTTC
CAWAGDYNEQFF
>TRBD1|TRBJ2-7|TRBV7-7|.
TGTGCCAGCAGCCCACGAACTCGGGACAGGGACTACGAGCAGTACTTC
CASSPRTRDRDYEQYF
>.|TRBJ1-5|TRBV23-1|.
TGCGCCAGGGTTATGAGGGGGGTTAGCAATCAGCCCCAGCATTTT
CARVMRGVSNQPQHF
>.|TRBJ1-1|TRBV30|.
TGTGCCTGGAGTGTACGGGAGGTGATGAACACTGAAGCTTTCTTT
CAWSVREVMNTEAFF
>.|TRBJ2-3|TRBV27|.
TGTGCCAGCACTCCCGGGGTTGACACAGATACGCAGTATTTT
CASTPGVDTDTQYF